These 22 T cell receptor beta chains originate from one sample sequenced in a study of regulatory T cells in long-lasting Graves disease. Researchers made TCR beta libraries by using iRepertoire HTBI primers and running Arm-PCR on CDR3 regions. TCRdb ran MiXCR on the multiplex PCR reads and lists one entry per CDR3 protein. The sample has 400,000 to 600,000 distinct CDR3 sequences, under 25% seen once. Time point described: persistent/refractory GD, antithyroid drugs over 5 years with positive TRAb. PBMC-extracted RNA yielded the TCR library. Source: peripheral blood mononuclear cells (PBMCs), taken when the disease was refractory, from a patient treated with antithyroid drugs. Every receptor here comes from a female donor with Graves disease.

This clonotype showed up many times. The rearrangement links TRBV28 to TRBJ2-5; TRBD2 aligns across 10 bases. This CDR3 is 18 amino acids long. Germline CDR1 reads MDHEN; CDR2 reads SYDVKM. The V and J ends lost 6 bases and 5 bases, in that order; junction bases with no gene match: 18. Here the CDR3 reads CASSRRDRLAGVGETQYF. The CDR3 nucleotides read TGTGCCAGCAGCCGCCGGGATCGGCTAGCGGGAGTGGGTGAGACCCAGTACTTC. Variable domain in full (rest from reference TRBV28 and TRBJ2-5): DVKVTQSSRYLVKRTGEKVFLECVQDMDHENMFWYRQDPGLGLRLIYFSYDVKMKEKGDIPEGYSVSREKKERFSLILESASTNQTSMYLCASSRRDRLAGVGETQYFGPGTRLLVL.

In this sample, this clonotype turned up a few times. The rearrangement links TRBV20-1 to TRBJ1-5; perhaps TRBD1 as D (5 bases). Trimming left V 1 base short and J 1 base short, with 17 bases between. Germline V lookup: CDR1 DFQATT, CDR2 SNEGSKA (reference sequence). This CDR3 is 17 amino acids long. CDR3 loop: CSARGPPRDISNQPQHF. For the CDR3, the DNA is TGCAGTGCTAGAGGACCCCCCAGGGATATCAGCAATCAGCCCCAGCATTTT.

This clonotype was seen many times. The chain carries TRBV11-3 and TRBJ2-5; TRBD2 aligns across 9 bases. CDR1 is SGHNT, CDR2 YENEEA, per germline. Trimming cost V 4 bases and J 1 base; bases outside gene matches: 13. The CDR3 is 18 residues long. CDR3 in amino acids: CASSSTSLSGGTQETQYF. The DNA for the CDR3 is TGTGCCAGCAGCTCGACCAGTCTAAGCGGGGGGACCCAAGAGACCCAGTACTTC.

This clonotype has ten or more counts. The rearrangement uses TRBV12-3 or TRBV12-4 and TRBJ1-2; the match to TRBD1 covers 11 bases. V was pared by 5 bases and J by 5 bases, with 7 bases of the junction left unmatched. The CDR3 length is 15 residues. The CDR3 protein is CASSRRTGGIYGYTF. Written as DNA, the CDR3 is TGTGCCAGCAGTCGCCGGACAGGGGGCATTTATGGCTACACCTTC.

The V call is TRBV14, the J call TRBJ1-2; perhaps TRBD1 as D (5 bases). Germline V gives CDR1 SGHDN, CDR2 FVKESK. V lost 2 bases, J lost 6 bases, and 13 bases lay in between. The CDR3 has 14 amino acids. DNA of the CDR3: TGTGCCAGCAGCCAAAACGGGCAGGGCGATGGCTACACCTTC. Translating it yields CASSQNGQGDGYTF. Full variable domain (remainder filled in from reference TRBV14 and TRBJ1-2): EAGVTQFPSHSVIEKGQTVTLRCDPISGHDNLYWYRRVMGKEIKFLLHFVKESKQDESGMPNNRFLAERTGGTYSTLKVQPAELEDSGVYFCASSQNGQGDGYTFGSGTRLTVV.

This clonotype was observed many times. The gene calls are TRBV6-7 and TRBJ1-5; 7 positions agree with TRBD1. TRBV6-7 has ORF status, its function being uncertain. The CDR3 runs to 15 residues. J was trimmed by 1 base and V by 2 bases; bases with no gene match: 2. The CDR3 is CASSYGDRSNQPQHF. Written as DNA, the CDR3 is TGTGCCAGCAGTTACGGGGACAGAAGCAATCAGCCCCAGCATTTT.

Note on this clonotype: The missing conserved phenylalanine or tryptophan at the end of this CDR3 makes a read error likely. The chain is built from TRBV28 and TRBJ1-5; possibly TRBD1 for D (5 bases). V lost 6 bases and J 7 bases, leaving 16 bases between the germline ends. CDR1 MDHEN and CDR2 SYDVKM come from the germline V gene. CDR3 length equals 14 residues. The CDR3 spells CASRGPSRVQPQHL. Written as DNA, the CDR3 is TGTGCCAGCAGGGGACCTTCCCGGGTCCAGCCCCAGCATCTT.

This clonotype was seen repeatedly, ten times or more. CDR3 sequence (DNA): TGTGCCAGCATTAGAAGGGGCAGGGTTGAGACCCAGTACTTC. This encodes CASIRRGRVETQYF. The chain links TRBV28 to TRBJ2-5; TRBD1 might be the D (5 bases). The V and J ends lost 7 bases and 5 bases respectively, with 17 bases between them. The germline gives CDR1 MDHEN, CDR2 SYDVKM. The CDR3 totals 14 residues.

The sample holds many counts of this clonotype. The chain is built from TRBV11-2 and TRBJ2-7; D remains unclear. Trimming pared 2 bases from V and 2 bases from J, leaving 4 bases between. The germline CDR1 and CDR2 sequences are SGHAT and FQNNGV. The CDR3 is 12 amino acids. The CDR3 DNA is TGTGCCAGCAGCTTAACACCCTACGAGCAGTACTTC. Encoded protein: CASSLTPYEQYF.

The table lists this clonotype with many counts. The V call is TRBV12-3 or TRBV12-4, the J call TRBJ1-5, with D hard to call. Trimming took off 10 bases at V and 7 bases at J, with 14 bases between the two ends. This CDR3 comprises 12 residues. CDR3 nucleotide sequence: TGTGCCACCTCGTCAGGAGGGCAGCCCCAGCATTTT. It encodes CATSSGGQPQHF.

V usage is TRBV5-1 and J usage is TRBJ2-5, with D hard to call. Trimming took 4 bases from V and 5 from J, leaving 9 bases between them. Germline values: CDR1 SGHRS, CDR2 YFSETQ. The CDR3 covers 12 residues. In nucleotides, the CDR3 is TGCGCCAGCAGCCTAACGACGGAGACCCAGTACTTC. It specifies CASSLTTETQYF.

In this sample, this clonotype turned up a few times. The CDR3 here is CASSDRGASGANVLTF. The CDR3 bases are TGTGCCAGCAGTGACCGAGGGGCGTCCGGGGCCAACGTCCTGACTTTC. This chain links TRBV25-1 with TRBJ2-6; D is possibly TRBD1 or TRBD2 (5 bases each). With 3 bases removed from V and 4 bases from J, the gap between germline ends came to 13 bases. The CDR3 totals 16 residues. Looked up from germline, CDR1 is MGHDK and CDR2 is SYGVNS.

Ten or more counts support this clonotype. Written as DNA, the CDR3 is TGTGCAGCTGGGACAGAAAGGGAGCAGTACTTC. Translated, it gives CAAGTEREQYF. This chain joins TRBV19 and TRBJ2-7; 7 bases agree with TRBD1. The CDR3 has 11 amino acids. Germline-derived CDR1 and CDR2 are LNHDA and SQIVND (reference sequence). Using reference TRBV19 and TRBJ2-7 for the parts outside the CDR3, the full variable domain is DGGITQSPKYLFRKEGQNVTLSCEQNLNHDAMYWYRQDPGQGLRLIYYSQIVNDFQKGDIAEGYSVSREKKESFPLTVTSAQKNPTAFYLCAAGTEREQYFGPGTRLTVT.

This clonotype was seen many times. This chain joins TRBV7-9 and TRBJ2-5, with D possibly TRBD1 on 5 matching bases. The germline gives CDR1 SEHNR, CDR2 FQNEAQ (reference sequence). The CDR3 is made up of 13 amino acids. Trimming took off 1 base at V and 5 bases at J, with 8 bases between the two ends. Here the CDR3 reads CASSLGGLETQYF. The CDR3 DNA reads as TGTGCCAGCAGCTTAGGGGGCTTGGAGACCCAGTACTTC.

This chain joins TRBV6-4 and TRBJ2-2, with D perhaps TRBD2 (6 bases). Germline CDR1 MRHNA, CDR2 SNTAGT. V was clipped by 2 bases and J by 5 bases, with 12 bases between them. The CDR3 contains 15 residues. The DNA for the CDR3 is TGTGCCAGCAGTGACGGCGGACTACAAACCGGGGAGCTGTTTTTT. Translated: CASSDGGLQTGELFF.

The V and J genes are TRBV2 and TRBJ1-5; TRBD1 is a possible D gene (6 bases). The CDR3 length is 16 residues. The V and J ends lost 6 bases and 0 bases respectively, with 15 bases between them. In germline, CDR1 is SNHLY, CDR2 FYNNEI. The CDR3 protein is CASRDRDTSSNQPQHF. As DNA, the CDR3 is TGTGCCAGCAGGGACCGGGACACCTCTAGCAATCAGCCCCAGCATTTT.

The V and J genes are TRBV4-1 and TRBJ2-7, with 7 bases aligning to TRBD2. CDR1 is MGHRA, CDR2 YSYEKL, per germline. The CDR3 is made up of 15 amino acids. V gave up 1 base and J gave up 1 base; unmatched junction bases: 4. CDR3 bases: TGCGCCAGCAGCCAAGCGGCTAGCGGATCCTACGAGCAGTACTTC. Amino acid sequence: CASSQAASGSYEQYF.

In this sample, this clonotype turned up a few times. J is TRBJ2-1 and V is TRBV2; TRBD1 aligns across 9 bases. With 5 bases clipped from V and 1 base from J, the junction kept 6 bases outside the gene matches. CDR3 size: 16 residues. CDR1 and CDR2 from the germline V gene are SNHLY and FYNNEI. The CDR3 protein is CASSWDREGSYNEQFF. For the CDR3, the DNA is TGTGCCAGCAGTTGGGACAGGGAGGGATCCTACAATGAGCAGTTCTTC.

This clonotype occurred a few times. J is TRBJ1-4 and V is TRBV10-3; 7 bases align to TRBD1. Germline V lookup: CDR1 ENHRY, CDR2 SYGVKD. Trimming took 10 bases from V and 4 from J; bases not matched to a gene: 6. CDR3 length: 13 amino acids. In nucleotides, the CDR3 is TGTGCCACGAGGGGGCCAGATAATGAAAAACTGTTTTTT. This gives the protein CATRGPDNEKLFF.

In this sample, this clonotype turned up many times. The V and J genes are TRBV2 and TRBJ2-5; 10 bases are shared with TRBD1. CDR3 size: 15 residues. From germline, CDR1 is SNHLY and CDR2 FYNNEI. Germline trimming cut 8 bases from V and 5 bases from J; bases unmatched to any gene: 11. CDR3 sequence reads: CASGDGTGVYETQYF. CDR3 in DNA: TGTGCCAGCGGGGACGGGACAGGGGTTTACGAGACCCAGTACTTC.

This clonotype came up many times. The V and J genes are TRBV28 and TRBJ2-2; D is ambiguous. CDR3 length: 17 residues. V was shortened by 0 bases and J by 3 bases, with 14 bases between the two germline ends. The germline CDR1 and CDR2 sequences are MDHEN and SYDVKM. The CDR3 DNA follows: TGTGCCAGCAGTTTATGGGGTGAAAAGGCGGACACCGGGGAGCTGTTTTTT. This gives the protein CASSLWGEKADTGELFF. Filled out from reference TRBV28 and TRBJ2-2, the complete variable domain reads DVKVTQSSRYLVKRTGEKVFLECVQDMDHENMFWYRQDPGLGLRLIYFSYDVKMKEKGDIPEGYSVSREKKERFSLILESASTNQTSMYLCASSLWGEKADTGELFFGEGSRLTVL.

The rearrangement uses TRBV7-9 and TRBJ1-2; D perhaps matches TRBD1 (5 bases). This CDR3 region has 15 residues. V lost 3 bases to trimming and J lost 3 bases, with 14 bases between them. Germline CDR1 SEHNR, CDR2 FQNEAQ (reference sequence). The CDR3 here is CASSFSSRGDYGYTF. CDR3 DNA: TGTGCCAGCAGCTTCTCTTCGAGAGGGGACTATGGCTACACCTTC.